Below, 25 T cell receptor beta chains from the same sample are listed, as sequenced in a study of cytomegalovirus exposure and HLA in healthy donors. Primers for the PCR totalled 60 Vbeta and 13 Jbeta. Generated by immunoSEQ multiplex PCR, the TCRdb table keeps only in-frame clones and is missing some. The sample contains 110,000 to 150,000 clones, around 9.6% of which appear only once. The specimen sequenced was PBMCs. These receptors all come from a male donor in good health and CMV-seronegative.

This clone was counted only a few times. The genes are TRBV9 and TRBJ1-1; 7 bases map to TRBD1. Germline V gene lookup returns CDR1 SGDLS and CDR2 YYNGEE. The trim removed 3 bases at V and 5 bases at J, leaving 7 bases unmatched. There are 14 residues in the CDR3. The CDR3 loop is CASSGVSGGTEAFF. CDR3 nucleotides: TGTGCCAGCAGCGGCGTCTCAGGGGGGACTGAAGCTTTCTTT.

In this sample, this clone turned up a few times. This chain links TRBV28 with TRBJ1-1; D not certain. This CDR3 is 14 amino acids long. Germline V gene data show CDR1 as MDHEN and CDR2 as SYDVKM. V dropped 2 bases and J dropped 1 base, with 8 bases sitting between them. The CDR3 sequence is CASSLAPGNTEAFF. CDR3 coding DNA: TGTGCCAGCAGTTTAGCGCCGGGGAACACTGAAGCTTTCTTT.

The sample holds a few counts of this clone. The chain recombines TRBV5-1 with TRBJ2-7; TRBD2 aligns across 13 bases. V dropped 0 bases and J dropped 3; count of bases not matched to a gene: 3. The CDR3 has 16 residues. Germline assignment: CDR1 SGHRS and CDR2 YFSETQ. The DNA for the CDR3 is TGCGCCAGCAGCTTGGAAGGGACTAGCGGGATCTACGAGCAGTACTTC. Its translation is CASSLEGTSGIYEQYF. Combining the CDR3 with reference TRBV5-1 and TRBJ2-7 gives the whole variable domain KAGVTQTPRYLIKTRGQQVTLSCSPISGHRSVSWYQQTPGQGLQFLFEYFSETQRNKGNFPGRFSGRQFSNSRSEMNVSTLELGDSALYLCASSLEGTSGIYEQYFGPGTRLTVT.

The rearrangement joins TRBV9 to TRBJ1-2; 9 nucleotides line up with TRBD1. V lost 4 bases, J lost 7 bases, and 8 bases stayed unmatched. CDR1 is SGDLS and CDR2 is YYNGEE in the germline V gene. The CDR3 sequence is 14 residues long. The DNA of the CDR3 is TGTGCCAGCAGCTTAGATCTGACAGGGGGTGGCTACACCTTC. It yields the protein CASSLDLTGGGYTF.

This clone was counted a few times. V is TRBV7-2 and J is TRBJ2-1, with D possibly TRBD1 on 6 matching bases. This CDR3 is built from 13 residues. The V end lost 2 bases, the J end lost 9 bases, and 11 bases lay between the germline ends. From germline, CDR1 is SGHTA and CDR2 FQGNSA. The CDR3 nucleotides read TGTGCCAGCAGCTTAAAGGGGGATGGTGAGCAGTTCTTC. Translation: CASSLKGDGEQFF.

This clone was observed a few times. The gene calls are TRBV19 and TRBJ2-5; D is possibly TRBD1 (5 bases). CDR3 length: 15 residues. V lost 1 base and J 5 bases, leaving 14 bases between the germline ends. The V gene's germline CDR1 is LNHDA and CDR2 SQIVND (reference sequence). The CDR3 DNA is TGTGCCAGTAGTATAGGGGCCAGGGCGGAGGAGACCCAGTACTTC. This gives the protein CASSIGARAEETQYF.

In its sample, this clone was seen a few times. This chain uses TRBV4-3 with TRBJ1-4, with D possibly being TRBD1 (5 bases). V lost 0 bases, J lost 6 bases, and 14 bases lay in between. CDR3 length equals 16 residues. The germline V gene encodes CDR1 LGHNA and CDR2 YSLEER. CDR3 region: CASSQDRRGIHEKLFF. The CDR3 bases are TGCGCCAGCAGCCAAGATCGTCGGGGGATACATGAAAAACTGTTTTTT.

This clone was picked up a small number of times. The CDR3 protein is CNVSGASSYEQYF. CDR3 DNA sequence: TGCAACGTGAGCGGGGCTAGCTCCTACGAGCAGTACTTC. V is TRBV29-1 and J is TRBJ2-7; the match to TRBD2 covers 7 bases. Germline values: CDR1 SQVTM, CDR2 ANQGSEA. This CDR3 region has 13 residues.

The chain links TRBV5-6 to TRBJ2-1, with D possibly matching TRBD2 (6 bases). There are 12 residues in the CDR3. Germline CDR1 SGHDT, CDR2 YYEEEE. Trimming pared 4 bases from V and 5 bases from J, leaving 7 bases between. DNA for the CDR3: TGTGCCAGCAGCCCGGGGGACAATGAGCAGTTCTTC. Its protein is CASSPGDNEQFF.

This clone was counted a few times. V gene TRBV29-1 combines with J gene TRBJ2-7, with TRBD2 matching 9 bases. Trimming at V came to 4 bases and at J to 3 bases, leaving 4 bases not matched to a gene. The CDR3 consists of 13 residues. Germline V lookup: CDR1 SQVTM, CDR2 ANQGSEA. The CDR3 DNA reads TGCAGCGTTGTTCTAGCGGGGTTCTACGAGCAGTACTTC. It codes for CSVVLAGFYEQYF.

The chain combines TRBV19 with TRBJ1-3, with D unresolved. The CDR3 totals 15 residues. From germline, CDR1 is LNHDA and CDR2 SQIVND (reference sequence). Between the trimmed V and J ends, which lost 3 bases and 6 bases, there was a span of 15 bases. The chain's CDR3 is CASSIAAAGENTIYF. The CDR3 DNA is TGTGCCAGTAGTATTGCGGCGGCCGGGGAAAACACCATATATTTT. Together with reference TRBV19 and TRBJ1-3, the CDR3 gives the full variable domain: DGGITQSPKYLFRKEGQNVTLSCEQNLNHDAMYWYRQDPGQGLRLIYYSQIVNDFQKGDIAEGYSVSREKKESFPLTVTSAQKNPTAFYLCASSIAAAGENTIYFGEGSWLTVV.

The chain joins TRBV4-3 to TRBJ2-6, with a tentative D call TRBD1 (5 bases). CDR1 and CDR2 (germline): LGHNA, YSLEER. The CDR3 runs to 19 residues. V was pared by 0 bases and J by 0 bases, with 15 bases between. CDR3 amino acids: CASSQDPHRQTSGANVLTF. In DNA, the CDR3 is TGCGCCAGCAGCCAAGATCCTCACCGACAGACCTCTGGGGCCAACGTCCTGACTTTC.

The chain has TRBV4-3 and TRBJ1-5; D is undetermined. CDR1 and CDR2 (germline): LGHNA, YSLEER. The CDR3 length is 15 residues. V was clipped by 0 bases and J by 4 bases, with 10 bases between them. The CDR3 spells CASSQDFEGNQPQHF. The CDR3 DNA is TGCGCCAGCAGCCAAGATTTCGAGGGTAATCAGCCCCAGCATTTT.

This rearrangement joins TRBV28 to TRBJ1-2; D not certain. The germline V gene encodes CDR1 MDHEN and CDR2 SYDVKM. V dropped 4 bases and J dropped 8 bases, with 8 bases sitting between them. There are 11 residues in the CDR3. The CDR3 DNA reads as TGTGCCAGCAGTTCAAACTGGGGCTACACCTTC. Translating it yields CASSSNWGYTF.

This clone was seen only a few times. This chain joins TRBV28 and TRBJ2-1; D perhaps matches TRBD2 (6 bases). V gave up 4 bases and J gave up 9 bases, with 19 bases separating them. The CDR3 covers 15 residues. In germline, CDR1 is MDHEN, CDR2 SYDVKM. This CDR3 is CASSSGVAGRSEQFF. The CDR3 DNA reads as TGTGCCAGCAGTTCGGGGGTGGCAGGGCGGAGTGAGCAGTTCTTC.

V and J are TRBV28 and TRBJ2-3, with 10 bases lining up with TRBD2. This CDR3 contains 17 residues. From germline, CDR1 is MDHEN and CDR2 SYDVKM. V gave up 3 bases and J gave up 6 bases; unmatched junction bases: 12. The CDR3 region has the DNA TGTGCCAGCAGTTTCCCCAATGAAGCGGGAGGGTTGGATACGCAGTATTTT. Translation: CASSFPNEAGGLDTQYF.

The chain is built from TRBV25-1 and TRBJ1-2, with D possibly being TRBD1 (6 bases). The CDR3 runs 13 residues. Per germline, CDR1 MGHDK and CDR2 SYGVNS. V lost 4 bases, J lost 4 bases, and 10 bases lay in between. For the CDR3, the DNA is TGTGCCAGCAGTGCCCCGGACAGCTATGGCTACACCTTC. Its translation is CASSAPDSYGYTF.

The chain recombines TRBV11-2 with TRBJ1-6; 7 nucleotides agree with TRBD1. The CDR3 consists of 17 residues. Germline V CDR1 and CDR2: SGHAT, FQNNGV. V shed 4 bases and J 0 bases; nucleotides not matched to a gene: 6. CDR3 sequence (DNA): TGTGCCAGCAGCTCCTCGCGGGACAGCTCCTATAATTCACCCCTCCACTTT. Translation gives CASSSSRDSSYNSPLHF. The entire variable domain, with the rest obtained from reference TRBV11-2 and TRBJ1-6, is as follows: EAGVAQSPRYKIIEKRQSVAFWCNPISGHATLYWYQQILGQGPKLLIQFQNNGVVDDSQLPKDRFSAERLKGVDSTLKIQPAKLEDSAVYLCASSSSRDSSYNSPLHFGNGTRLTVT.

This clone was detected only a few times. The rearrangement uses TRBV18 and TRBJ1-6; 7 nucleotides agree with TRBD1. V gave up 3 bases and J gave up 0 bases; unmatched junction bases: 8. The germline V gene has CDR1 KGHSH and CDR2 LQKENI. The CDR3 is made up of 18 amino acids. The chain's CDR3 is CASSPSTGSSSYNSPLHF. The CDR3 coding sequence is TGTGCCAGCTCACCCTCGACAGGGTCGAGCTCCTATAATTCACCCCTCCACTTT. The variable domain in full, with the rest retrieved from reference TRBV18 and TRBJ1-6, is NAGVMQNPRHLVRRRGQEARLRCSPMKGHSHVYWYRQLPEEGLKFMVYLQKENIIDESGMPKERFSAEFPKEGPSILRIQQVVRGDSAAYFCASSPSTGSSSYNSPLHFGNGTRLTVT.

The J gene is TRBJ2-1, the V gene TRBV7-3; TRBD1 matches at 8 bases. Germline CDR1 SGHTA, CDR2 FQGTGA. Trimming removed 6 bases from V and 0 bases from J; junction bases left unmatched: 10. CDR3 length: 17 residues. The CDR3 bases are TGTGCCAGCAGAAGGATCTGGACAGGGCTCTCCTACAATGAGCAGTTCTTC. The encoded protein is CASRRIWTGLSYNEQFF.

This clone was picked up a small number of times. The chain is built from TRBV7-9 and TRBJ2-7; TRBD1 aligns across 8 bases. Losses at the gene ends were 5 bases for V and 6 bases for J; bases not matched to a gene: 9. The CDR3 has 14 amino acids. From germline, CDR1 is SEHNR and CDR2 FQNEAQ (reference sequence). This CDR3 reads CASSNRDRIREQYF. CDR3 bases: TGTGCCAGCAGCAACCGGGACAGGATTCGCGAGCAGTACTTC. The whole variable domain, remainder taken from reference TRBV7-9 and TRBJ2-7, is DTGVSQNPRHKITKRGQNVTFRCDPISEHNRLYWYRQTLGQGPEFLTYFQNEAQLEKSRLLSDRFSAERPKGSFSTLEIQRTEQGDSAMYLCASSNRDRIREQYFGPGTRLTVT.

This clone was recorded a few times. V gene TRBV5-1 combines with J gene TRBJ2-7; TRBD2 matches 11 bases. Looked up from germline, CDR1 is SGHRS and CDR2 is YFSETQ. CDR3 length equals 13 residues. The ends lost 3 bases at V and 9 bases at J; junction bases unmatched: 5. The DNA for the CDR3 is TGCGCCAGCAGCTATAGCGGGGGGGCCTGGCAGTACTTC. As protein: CASSYSGGAWQYF.

V is TRBV5-1 and J is TRBJ1-2, with a tentative D call TRBD1 (5 bases). The CDR3 has 12 amino acids. In germline, CDR1 is SGHRS, CDR2 YFSETQ. With 4 bases removed from V and 4 bases from J, the gap between germline ends came to 8 bases. CDR3 amino acids: CASSGGLYGYTF. DNA of the CDR3: TGCGCCAGCAGCGGGGGACTCTATGGCTACACCTTC. The complete variable domain, with remaining parts taken from reference TRBV5-1 and TRBJ1-2, reads KAGVTQTPRYLIKTRGQQVTLSCSPISGHRSVSWYQQTPGQGLQFLFEYFSETQRNKGNFPGRFSGRQFSNSRSEMNVSTLELGDSALYLCASSGGLYGYTFGSGTRLTVV.

This clone was counted a few times. This sequence joins TRBV28 and TRBJ1-4; weak D call: TRBD1 (5 bases). The germline V and J ends were trimmed by 6 bases and 0 bases, with 14 bases remaining between them. This CDR3 region has 16 residues. The germline CDR1 and CDR2 sequences are MDHEN and SYDVKM. CDR3 in amino acids: CASRDPLGATNEKLFF. The CDR3 DNA follows: TGTGCCAGCAGAGACCCCTTAGGGGCAACTAATGAAAAACTGTTTTTT.

This clone was recorded a few times. The chain uses TRBV28 and TRBJ1-5; no clear D. Germline loops: CDR1 MDHEN, CDR2 SYDVKM. The CDR3 spans 15 residues. Trimming removed 7 bases from V and 5 bases from J, with 18 bases in between. In DNA form, the CDR3 reads TGTGCCAGCAAAGTGGAGCGGACCATTCATCAGCCCCAGCATTTT. It codes for CASKVERTIHQPQHF.